This TCR beta chain was captured in a study of OX40 agonist ivuxolimab in advanced cancers. At the level of the study: Of mixed ages from about 23 to 85 and averaging approximately 60 years, the group was approximately 80% male.

Of note for this clone: Its antigen remains unidentified.

Between the trimmed V and J ends, which lost 0 bases and 5 bases, there was a span of 3 bases. The CDR3 length is 12 residues. The germline V gene encodes CDR1 SGHDT and CDR2 YYEEEE. Study-level results: Relative to CD4+ cells, CD8+ T cells on average had more expanded clones.

Repertoires were generated with immunoSEQ multiplex PCR, while TCRdb's copy carries only in-frame clones and drops some. The top ten clones hold roughly 13% of a sample with around 65,000 clones, almost 95% of them seen once. The TCR was taken from an adult with an advanced solid tumor such as melanoma, head and neck, liver or kidney cancer. The chain recombines TRBV5-6 with TRBJ2-1, with no clear D. The sequenced sample was CD4+ or CD8+ T cells sorted from blood, obtained in a trial of the OX40 agonist ivuxolimab. CDR3 in DNA: TGTGCCAGCAGCTTGGCCGACAATGAGCAGTTCTTC. Protein sequence: CASSLADNEQFF.